These 30 T cell receptor beta chains were sequenced from one sample in a study of long-term antiretroviral therapy in people with HIV. Version v3.0 of the immunoSEQ assay ran at survey level. The data were produced by immunoSEQ multiplex PCR, yet TCRdb's version contains in-frame clones alone and is incomplete. The sample has roughly 20,000 clones, approximately 89% seen once. The sequencing used unsorted PBMCs, collected 0.5 years after starting antiretroviral therapy. These receptor sequences come from a middle-aged man with HIV.

The chain joins TRBV7-8 to TRBJ1-2, with a tentative D call TRBD1 (5 bases). The CDR3 totals 13 residues. Trimming shortened V by 4 bases and J by 2 bases, and 8 bases separated the two germline ends. Germline-derived CDR1 and CDR2 are SGHVS and FQNEAQ. CDR3 coding DNA: TGTGCCAGCAGCTCCGGGGGAAACTATGGCTACACCTTC. This codes for CASSSGGNYGYTF.

The rearrangement joins TRBV5-6 to TRBJ2-5; D is possibly TRBD1 or TRBD2 (6 bases each). Germline-derived CDR1 and CDR2 are SGHDT and YYEEEE. The CDR3 runs to 16 residues. The V end was cut by 1 base, the J end by 4 bases, with 17 bases between. CDR3 sequence: CASSLILSGARETQYF. The CDR3 DNA reads TGTGCCAGCAGCTTGATTTTATCGGGGGCTCGAGAGACCCAGTACTTC.

Judged by abundance, this clone is medium-sized (0.01 to 0.1%). The V and J genes are TRBV5-4 and TRBJ2-3; D uncertain. Trimming removed 0 bases at V and 0 bases at J, with 5 bases between. Per germline, CDR1 SGHNT and CDR2 YYREEE (reference sequence). This CDR3 region has 14 residues. The CDR3 DNA sequence: TGTGCCAGCAGCTTGGGGCCAAGCACAGATACGCAGTATTTT. Translated, it gives CASSLGPSTDTQYF.

V is TRBV5-4 and J is TRBJ1-1, with D uncertain. The V gene lost 4 bases and the J gene lost 0 bases, with 10 bases spanning the gap. The germline CDR1 and CDR2 sequences are SGHNT and YYREEE (reference sequence). The CDR3 totals 14 residues. CDR3 nucleotides: TGTGCCAGCAGCCTTCAACTACTGAACACTGAAGCTTTCTTT. Translation gives CASSLQLLNTEAFF.

A single count supports this clone. V usage is TRBV4-3 and J usage is TRBJ1-2; maybe TRBD1 (6 bases). With 4 bases removed from V and 5 bases from J, the gap between germline ends came to 14 bases. The CDR3 extends over 14 amino acids. Germline V gene data show CDR1 as LGHNA and CDR2 as YSLEER. The CDR3 nucleotides are TGCGCCAGCAGCCTAAACAGGGCCTCATATGGCTACACCTTC. It is translated as CASSLNRASYGYTF.

The rearrangement uses TRBV9 and TRBJ2-2, with 8 bases fitting TRBD2. The CDR3 extends over 18 amino acids. Germline assignment: CDR1 SGDLS and CDR2 YYNGEE. Germline trimming cut 0 bases from V and 4 bases from J; bases unmatched to any gene: 11. The CDR3 loop reads CASSVGDRREGRTGELFF. The CDR3 bases are TGTGCCAGCAGCGTAGGGGACCGTCGGGAGGGCCGCACCGGGGAGCTGTTTTTT.

The chain uses TRBV5-1 and TRBJ2-7; TRBD1 matches 7 bases. Losses at the gene ends were 4 bases for V and 1 base for J; bases not matched to a gene: 5. This CDR3 spans 14 amino acids. Germline-derived CDR1 and CDR2 are SGHRS and YFSETQ. CDR3: CASSGGQTSYEQYF. The CDR3 region has the DNA TGCGCCAGCAGCGGGGGACAGACATCCTACGAGCAGTACTTC.

The V and J genes are TRBV28 and TRBJ1-5; TRBD1 aligns across 7 bases. The J segment lost 7 bases and the V segment lost 2 bases, leaving 14 bases of the junction unmatched. The V gene's germline CDR1 is MDHEN and CDR2 SYDVKM. The CDR3 is 17 amino acids. This chain's CDR3 is CASSLGVASPRGQPQHF. CDR3 bases: TGTGCCAGCAGTTTAGGGGTTGCAAGTCCCAGGGGGCAGCCCCAGCATTTT.

The chain uses TRBV15 and TRBJ1-5; TRBD1 aligns across 8 bases. CDR1 and CDR2 (germline): LNHNV, YYDKDF (reference sequence). The CDR3 runs 15 residues. V shed 6 bases and J 9 bases; nucleotides not matched to a gene: 13. The CDR3, as DNA: TGTGCCACCAGACGGAGCGGACAGGGTACGACGCCCCAGCATTTT. Translation gives CATRRSGQGTTPQHF.

The CDR3 nucleotides read TGCGCCAGCAGCCAAGATGTGACTAGCGGGAGGGGGGAGACCCAGTACTTC. Translating gives CASSQDVTSGRGETQYF. V gene TRBV4-3 combines with J gene TRBJ2-5; TRBD2 matches 14 bases. The trim removed 0 bases at V and 5 bases at J, leaving 5 bases unmatched. Germline V gene lookup returns CDR1 LGHNA and CDR2 YSLEER. This CDR3 comprises 17 residues.

The CDR3 loop reads CASSQVFQLNTEAFF. The CDR3 DNA follows: TGCGCCAGCAGCCAAGTTTTTCAACTGAACACTGAAGCTTTCTTT. The J gene is TRBJ1-1, the V gene TRBV4-1; D is uncertain. Trimming stripped 1 base from V and 0 bases from J, with 9 bases between. The CDR3 has 15 amino acids. In germline, CDR1 is MGHRA, CDR2 YSYEKL.

This clone has a single count. V and J are TRBV6-4 and TRBJ2-3; 12 bases align to TRBD2. The V gene end was trimmed by 4 bases and the J gene end by 4 bases; junction bases not matched to a gene: 6. The CDR3 is 16 residues long. Germline V gives CDR1 MRHNA, CDR2 SNTAGT. CDR3 sequence (DNA): TGTGCCAGCAGTGTTTCCGGGACTAGCGGGTCAGATACGCAGTATTTT. Translation gives CASSVSGTSGSDTQYF.

This clone has more than one count but fewer than ten. The chain is built from TRBV5-1 and TRBJ2-5; TRBD1 agrees at 8 bases. Germline CDR1 reads SGHRS; CDR2 reads YFSETQ. After removal of 0 bases from V and 5 bases from J, the junction contained 3 bases not matched to a gene. This CDR3 comprises 14 residues. The CDR3 sequence: CASSLETGGETQYF. The CDR3 coding sequence is TGCGCCAGCAGCTTGGAAACAGGGGGGGAGACCCAGTACTTC.

This sequence joins TRBV4-1 and TRBJ2-3; 7 nucleotides align to TRBD2. Germline assignment: CDR1 MGHRA and CDR2 YSYEKL. Losses at the gene ends were 0 bases for V and 4 bases for J; bases not matched to a gene: 4. The CDR3 totals 15 residues. CDR3 in DNA: TGCGCCAGCAGCCAAGATCGGCTAGCGGCAGATACGCAGTATTTT. Its translation: CASSQDRLAADTQYF.

In nucleotides, the CDR3 is TGCGCCAGCAGCGCGGGTACGAACTACAATGAGCAGTTCTTC. Translating it yields CASSAGTNYNEQFF. This sequence joins TRBV10-1 and TRBJ2-1; D is possibly TRBD2 (5 bases). V was cut by 6 bases and J by 3 bases, with 12 bases left in between. This CDR3 spans 14 amino acids. Per the germline V gene, CDR1 is WNHNN and CDR2 is SYGVQD (reference sequence).

V gene TRBV6-6 combines with J gene TRBJ2-1, with D possibly matching TRBD2 (7 bases). The V and J ends lost 8 bases and 2 bases respectively, with 16 bases between them. The CDR3 extends over 15 amino acids. Germline CDR1 is MNHNY and CDR2 is SVGAGI (reference sequence). CDR3 loop: CASGRGAGTYNEQFF. In DNA, the CDR3 is TGTGCCAGCGGCCGGGGGGCAGGGACCTACAATGAGCAGTTCTTC.

This clone was found once. The V and J genes are TRBV18 and TRBJ1-5, with 7 bases identical to TRBD1. The germline gives CDR1 KGHSH, CDR2 LQKENI. V shed 6 bases, J shed 0 bases, and the junction held 11 bases outside the gene matches. The length of the CDR3 is 17 residues. In DNA, the CDR3 is TGTGCCAGCTCTCAAACAGGGGCCTCTGATAGCAATCAGCCCCAGCATTTT. This encodes CASSQTGASDSNQPQHF.

This chain uses TRBV6-1 with TRBJ1-4; 9 nucleotides align to TRBD1. The germline gives CDR1 MNHNS, CDR2 SASEGT. V gave up 3 bases and J gave up 5 bases; unmatched junction bases: 1. The CDR3 contains 14 residues. The CDR3 DNA follows: TGTGCCAGCAGTGACGGACAGGGGAATGAAAAACTGTTTTTT. It yields the protein CASSDGQGNEKLFF.

This rearrangement joins TRBV20-1 to TRBJ2-5; D unclear. Germline assignment: CDR1 DFQATT and CDR2 SNEGSKA (reference sequence). The CDR3 has 11 residues. V lost 0 bases to trimming and J lost 5 bases, with 4 bases between them. The CDR3 reads CSARDLETQYF. Written as DNA, the CDR3 is TGCAGTGCTAGAGATTTGGAGACCCAGTACTTC.

The chain couples TRBV7-8 to TRBJ2-7; unclear D gene. Germline CDR1 is SGHVS and CDR2 is FQNEAQ. CDR3 length: 15 residues. V was shortened by 4 bases and J by 1 base, with 14 bases between the two germline ends. CDR3: CASSWEGSTSYEQYF. In DNA form, the CDR3 reads TGTGCCAGCAGCTGGGAAGGTAGCACGTCCTACGAGCAGTACTTC. Full variable domain (rest looked up from reference TRBV7-8 and TRBJ2-7): GAGVSQSPRYKVAKRGQDVALRCDPISGHVSLFWYQQALGQGPEFLTYFQNEAQLDKSGLPSDRFFAERPEGSVSTLKIQRTQQEDSAVYLCASSWEGSTSYEQYFGPGTRLTVT.

This chain connects TRBV11-2 to TRBJ2-7; 9 nucleotides match TRBD2. CDR1 is SGHAT and CDR2 is FQNNGV in the germline V gene. V dropped 1 base and J dropped 4; count of bases not matched to a gene: 11. The CDR3 spans 17 residues. This CDR3 reads CASSLATGTSIRYEQYF. CDR3 nucleotides: TGTGCCAGCAGCTTAGCTACCGGGACTAGCATTCGGTACGAGCAGTACTTC.

The gene calls are TRBV19 and TRBJ2-3; the D is unclear. The germline V gene encodes CDR1 LNHDA and CDR2 SQIVND (reference sequence). V was cut by 7 bases and J by 6 bases, with 17 bases left in between. This CDR3 region has 14 residues. In DNA, the CDR3 is TGTGCCAGTAAGCTTCGGGTGACGGCCGATACGCAGTATTTT. As protein: CASKLRVTADTQYF.

This clone appeared a few times. The chain has TRBV7-9 and TRBJ2-1; the match to TRBD2 covers 10 bases. The V and J ends lost 4 bases and 6 bases, in that order; junction bases with no gene match: 6. This CDR3 has 15 amino acids. The germline gives CDR1 SEHNR, CDR2 FQNEAQ (reference sequence). The CDR3 DNA follows: TGTGCCAGCAGCTCGGGACTAGCGTTATCCAATGAGCAGTTCTTC. Translating it yields CASSSGLALSNEQFF.

The chain recombines TRBV28 with TRBJ2-5; 10 nucleotides line up with TRBD2. Germline V gives CDR1 MDHEN, CDR2 SYDVKM. There are 16 residues in the CDR3. V dropped 4 bases and J dropped 2; count of bases not matched to a gene: 7. DNA of the CDR3: TGTGCCAGCAGTTCGCCCTTAGCGGGGGGTCAAGAGACCCAGTACTTC. Translation: CASSSPLAGGQETQYF.

The chain recombines TRBV13 with TRBJ1-3, with 9 bases lining up with TRBD1. This CDR3 is built from 15 residues. Germline V gene data show CDR1 as PRHDT and CDR2 as FYEKMQ (reference sequence). V lost 3 bases, J lost 5 bases, and 5 bases stayed unmatched. For the CDR3, the DNA is TGTGCCAGCAGCTTGACCGGGACAGGGAGAAACACCATATATTTT. This encodes CASSLTGTGRNTIYF.

The chain has TRBV18 and TRBJ1-1; D call uncertain. The V gene's germline CDR1 is KGHSH and CDR2 LQKENI. Trimming removed 4 bases at V and 4 bases at J, with 13 bases between. The CDR3 consists of 14 residues. The CDR3 loop is CASSQTTDLTEAFF. DNA for the CDR3: TGTGCCAGCTCACAGACGACGGACCTCACTGAAGCTTTCTTT.

The chain couples TRBV5-4 to TRBJ1-4; the D gene is possibly TRBD1 (5 bases). Per the germline V gene, CDR1 is SGHNT and CDR2 is YYREEE (reference sequence). The CDR3 runs to 15 residues. Trimming removed 4 bases from V and 0 bases from J, with 10 bases in between. DNA for the CDR3: TGTGCCAGCAGCGGGGGGTCGACAACTAATGAAAAACTGTTTTTT. Amino acid sequence: CASSGGSTTNEKLFF.

This clone is a singleton in its sample. The chain joins TRBV19 to TRBJ1-5; TRBD1 matches 7 bases. After removal of 6 bases from V and 7 bases from J, the junction contained 9 bases not matched to a gene. This CDR3 spans 14 amino acids. Germline CDR1 is LNHDA and CDR2 is SQIVND (reference sequence). CDR3 loop: CASRARQGGQPQHF. The CDR3, as DNA: TGTGCCAGTAGGGCCCGACAGGGAGGACAGCCCCAGCATTTT.

This clone appeared once. This chain links TRBV5-1 with TRBJ1-4; D unresolved. V lost 5 bases and J lost 0, with 17 bases in between. This CDR3 is 17 amino acids long. CDR1 SGHRS and CDR2 YFSETQ come from the germline V gene. The CDR3 region has the DNA TGCGCCAGCAGTAAGGAAGCCGCCTTTGCAACTAATGAAAAACTGTTTTTT. This translates into CASSKEAAFATNEKLFF.

The V call is TRBV11-2, the J call TRBJ1-4; 8 positions agree with TRBD1. Germline V CDR1 and CDR2: SGHAT, FQNNGV. The CDR3 consists of 15 residues. V was clipped by 5 bases and J by 4 bases; unmatched bases: 6. The chain's CDR3 is CASSTPGGSNEKLFF. The DNA of the CDR3 is TGTGCCAGCAGCACCCCAGGGGGCAGTAATGAAAAACTGTTTTTT.